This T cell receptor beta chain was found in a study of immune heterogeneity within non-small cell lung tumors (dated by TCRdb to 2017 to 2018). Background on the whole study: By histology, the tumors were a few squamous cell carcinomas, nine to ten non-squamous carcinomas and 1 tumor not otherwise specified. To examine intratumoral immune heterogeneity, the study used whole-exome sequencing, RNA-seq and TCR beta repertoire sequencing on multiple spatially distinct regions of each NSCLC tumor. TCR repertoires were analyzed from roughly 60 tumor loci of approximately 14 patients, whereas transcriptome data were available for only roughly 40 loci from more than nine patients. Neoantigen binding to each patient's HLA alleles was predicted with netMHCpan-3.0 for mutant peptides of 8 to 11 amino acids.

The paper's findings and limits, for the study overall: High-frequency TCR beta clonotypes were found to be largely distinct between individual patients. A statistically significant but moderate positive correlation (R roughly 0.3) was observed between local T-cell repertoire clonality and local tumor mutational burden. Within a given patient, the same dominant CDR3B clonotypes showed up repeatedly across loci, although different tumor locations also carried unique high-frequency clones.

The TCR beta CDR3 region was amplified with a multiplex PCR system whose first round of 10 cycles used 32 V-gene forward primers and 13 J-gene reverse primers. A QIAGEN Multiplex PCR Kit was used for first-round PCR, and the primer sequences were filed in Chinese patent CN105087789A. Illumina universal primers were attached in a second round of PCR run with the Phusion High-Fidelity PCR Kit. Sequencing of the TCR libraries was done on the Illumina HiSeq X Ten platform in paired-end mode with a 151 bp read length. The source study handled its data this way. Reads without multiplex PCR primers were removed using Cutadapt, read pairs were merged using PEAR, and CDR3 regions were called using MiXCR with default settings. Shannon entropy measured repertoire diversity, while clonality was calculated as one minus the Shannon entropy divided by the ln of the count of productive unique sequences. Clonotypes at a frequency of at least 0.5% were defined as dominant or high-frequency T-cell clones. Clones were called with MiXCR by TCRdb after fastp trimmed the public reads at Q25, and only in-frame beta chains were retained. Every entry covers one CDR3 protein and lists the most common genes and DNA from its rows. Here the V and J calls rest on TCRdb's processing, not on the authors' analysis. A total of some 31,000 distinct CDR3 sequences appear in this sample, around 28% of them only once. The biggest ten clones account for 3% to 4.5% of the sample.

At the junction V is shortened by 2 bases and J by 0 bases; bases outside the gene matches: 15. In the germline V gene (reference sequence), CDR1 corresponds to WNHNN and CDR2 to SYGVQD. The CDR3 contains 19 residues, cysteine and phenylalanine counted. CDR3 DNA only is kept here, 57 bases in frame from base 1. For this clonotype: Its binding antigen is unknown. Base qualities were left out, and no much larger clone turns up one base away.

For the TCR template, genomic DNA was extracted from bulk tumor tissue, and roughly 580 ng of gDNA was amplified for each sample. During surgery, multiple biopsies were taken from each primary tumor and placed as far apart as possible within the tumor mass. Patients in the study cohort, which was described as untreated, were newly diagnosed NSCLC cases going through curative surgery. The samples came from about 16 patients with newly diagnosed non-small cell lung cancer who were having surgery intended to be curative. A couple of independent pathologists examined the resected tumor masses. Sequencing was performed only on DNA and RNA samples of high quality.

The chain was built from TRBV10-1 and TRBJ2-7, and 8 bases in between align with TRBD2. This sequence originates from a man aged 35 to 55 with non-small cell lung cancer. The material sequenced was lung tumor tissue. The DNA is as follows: TGCGCCAGCAGTGAGAATCAGGGTAGCGGGATGCCGATCTCCTACGAGCAGTACTTC. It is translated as CASSENQGSGMPISYEQYF.